Below are 22 T cell receptor beta chains sequenced from a single sample in a study of shared clonotypes between healthy human individuals. The assay was immunoSEQ multiplex PCR, and TCRdb's table has in-frame clones only and misses some. The table lists about 1.4 million clones, 96% of them singletons. What was sequenced was naive CD4+ T cells sorted from blood. Subset defined: CD45RA+ positively selected. The receptors come from a man aged 25-40 years in good health.

This chain uses TRBV27 with TRBJ2-3, with TRBD2 identical over 10 bases. V lost 2 bases and J lost 7; bases outside the gene matches: 6. CDR3 length equals 15 residues. Looked up from germline, CDR1 is MNHEY and CDR2 is SMNVEV (reference sequence). CDR3 residues: CASSLRSSGRNTQYF. The CDR3 region has the DNA TGTGCCAGCAGTTTAAGGTCTAGCGGGAGAAATACGCAGTATTTT.

DNA for the CDR3: TGCGCCAGCAGCCCCACTCCTAAACAGGGGAGCTCCTACAATGAGCAGTTCTTC. Translating gives CASSPTPKQGSSYNEQFF. The gene calls are TRBV5-1 and TRBJ2-1; TRBD1 agrees at 7 bases. Germline V lookup: CDR1 SGHRS, CDR2 YFSETQ. Trimming removed 4 bases from V and 0 bases from J; junction bases left unmatched: 13. This CDR3 is built from 18 residues.

The V and J genes are TRBV7-9 and TRBJ1-1; D unresolved. CDR3 length: 15 residues. Trimming took 4 bases from V and 3 from J, leaving 15 bases between them. Germline lookup yields CDR1 SEHNR and CDR2 FQNEAQ (reference sequence). The CDR3 DNA sequence: TGTGCCAGCAGCTATATGGCAGCTTTATACACTGAAGCTTTCTTT. Protein: CASSYMAALYTEAFF.

The V gene is TRBV14, the J gene TRBJ1-4; D is ambiguous. The germline gives CDR1 SGHDN, CDR2 FVKESK. The CDR3 runs to 13 residues. The V end lost 4 bases, the J end lost 7 bases, and 10 bases lay between the germline ends. CDR3 sequence (DNA): TGTGCCAGCAGCCGGGCGACGAGTGAAAAACTGTTTTTT. Residues: CASSRATSEKLFF.

The chain combines TRBV10-3 with TRBJ2-7; possible D gene TRBD2, 6 bases. V dropped 10 bases and J dropped 2 bases, with 24 bases sitting between them. Germline V gene data show CDR1 as ENHRY and CDR2 as SYGVKD. This CDR3 contains 16 residues. The CDR3 DNA reads TGTGCCACCGGAGGGGTCACACCCCGTGTAACCTACGAGCAGTACTTC. Amino acids: CATGGVTPRVTYEQYF.

The chain carries TRBV5-1 and TRBJ2-2; TRBD2 might be the D (6 bases). Trimming cost V 7 bases and J 0 bases, with 16 bases left between them. Per the germline V gene, CDR1 is SGHRS and CDR2 is YFSETQ. The CDR3 spans 16 residues. Written as DNA, the CDR3 is TGCGCCAGCCGACTTAGGGAGGAATCGAACACCGGGGAGCTGTTTTTT. Its protein product is CASRLREESNTGELFF.

V and J are TRBV6-6 and TRBJ2-3; D gene uncertain. V lost 11 bases to trimming and J lost 3 bases, with 9 bases between them. The germline gives CDR1 MNHNY, CDR2 SVGAGI (reference sequence). The CDR3 extends over 11 amino acids. For the CDR3, the DNA is TGTGCCTCCTTTTGGACAGATACGCAGTATTTT. This encodes CASFWTDTQYF.

This rearrangement joins TRBV28 to TRBJ1-4; the match to TRBD1 covers 7 bases. This CDR3 spans 17 amino acids. CDR1 and CDR2 from the germline V gene are MDHEN and SYDVKM. The V segment lost 3 bases and the J segment 0 bases; nucleotides outside the gene matches: 7. The CDR3: CASSFVTGEATNEKLFF. CDR3 bases: TGTGCCAGCAGTTTTGTTACAGGGGAGGCAACTAATGAAAAACTGTTTTTT.

The V and J genes are TRBV7-9 and TRBJ2-7; D is unclear. The CDR3 sequence is 12 residues long. V dropped 2 bases and J dropped 5 bases, with 7 bases sitting between them. Germline V gives CDR1 SEHNR, CDR2 FQNEAQ (reference sequence). As DNA, the CDR3 is TGTGCCAGCAGCTTATTGGCGAACGAGCAGTACTTC. It specifies CASSLLANEQYF. Looking up the rest from reference TRBV7-9 and TRBJ2-7 gives the full variable domain: DTGVSQNPRHKITKRGQNVTFRCDPISEHNRLYWYRQTLGQGPEFLTYFQNEAQLEKSRLLSDRFSAERPKGSFSTLEIQRTEQGDSAMYLCASSLLANEQYFGPGTRLTVT.

The chain employs TRBV5-4 and TRBJ2-1, with 11 positions matching TRBD2. The CDR3 totals 16 residues. The germline V gene has CDR1 SGHNT and CDR2 YYREEE (reference sequence). With 6 bases clipped from V and 5 bases from J, the junction kept 10 bases outside the gene matches. This CDR3 reads CASTRQGLAEHNEQFF. The CDR3 DNA sequence: TGTGCCAGCACCCGGCAGGGACTAGCGGAACACAATGAGCAGTTCTTC.

CDR3: CASSVESGIQPQHF. The CDR3 region has the DNA TGTGCCAGCAGCGTAGAATCAGGGATTCAGCCCCAGCATTTT. The genes are TRBV6-4 and TRBJ1-5, with D possibly matching TRBD1 (5 bases). The ends were cut back, 6 bases at V and 6 bases at J, with 15 bases in the middle. The CDR3 has 14 amino acids. Germline V gene sequence: CDR1 MRHNA, CDR2 SNTAGT.

With regard to this clone: The same CDR3 arises from other DNA sequences in this sample as well. This rearrangement joins TRBV13 to TRBJ2-5, with D tentatively TRBD2 (6 bases). Germline lookup yields CDR1 PRHDT and CDR2 FYEKMQ (reference sequence). Trimming took off 1 base at V and 4 bases at J, with 7 bases between the two ends. The CDR3 length is 13 residues. This chain's CDR3 is CASSLAGVETQYF. The CDR3, as DNA: TGTGCCAGCAGCTTAGCGGGAGTAGAGACCCAGTACTTC.

The chain carries TRBV27 and TRBJ2-5, with a weak D call TRBD1 (6 bases). V lost 4 bases and J 2 bases, leaving 8 bases between the germline ends. There are 13 residues in the CDR3. Germline V gives CDR1 MNHEY, CDR2 SMNVEV (reference sequence). The chain's CDR3 is CASSWTVQETQYF. The CDR3 DNA sequence: TGTGCCAGCAGTTGGACAGTTCAAGAGACCCAGTACTTC.

This chain connects TRBV5-1 to TRBJ2-3, with D hard to call. Trimming took off 2 bases at V and 0 bases at J, with 10 bases between the two ends. The germline gives CDR1 SGHRS, CDR2 YFSETQ. The CDR3 spans 15 residues. CDR3 in DNA: TGCGCCAGCAGCTTCACGCACGGGAGCACAGATACGCAGTATTTT. It encodes CASSFTHGSTDTQYF.

The table lists this clone with a count of one. CDR3 sequence: CASSFFGRLSTDTQYF. CDR3 DNA: TGTGCCAGCAGCTTTTTTGGGAGGCTTAGCACAGATACGCAGTATTTT. This chain connects TRBV7-2 to TRBJ2-3; possibly TRBD2 for D (6 bases). Germline CDR1 is SGHTA and CDR2 is FQGNSA. The length of the CDR3 is 16 residues. Deletions cut 3 bases from V and 0 bases from J, with 13 bases between. Complete variable domain (other parts from reference TRBV7-2 and TRBJ2-3): GAGVSQSPSNKVTEKGKDVELRCDPISGHTALYWYRQSLGQGLEFLIYFQGNSAPDKSGLPSDRFSAERTGGSVSTLTIQRTQQEDSAVYLCASSFFGRLSTDTQYFGPGTRLTVL.

This clone has only one observation. This chain links TRBV18 with TRBJ1-2; 7 bases agree with TRBD1. This CDR3 has 11 amino acids. Germline values: CDR1 KGHSH, CDR2 LQKENI. Germline trimming cut 10 bases from V and 8 bases from J; bases unmatched to any gene: 7. CDR3 residues: CATREGGGYTF. CDR3 DNA: TGTGCCACCAGAGAAGGGGGCGGCTACACCTTC.

V usage is TRBV27 and J usage is TRBJ2-1, with D perhaps TRBD1 or TRBD2 (5 bases each). The CDR3 runs 13 residues. Trimming shortened V by 6 bases and J by 7 bases, and 13 bases separated the two germline ends. Germline V gene sequence: CDR1 MNHEY, CDR2 SMNVEV (reference sequence). CDR3 DNA: TGTGCCAGCAGGGGGTCTGGGGGTAATGAGCAGTTCTTC. Protein product: CASRGSGGNEQFF.

The V and J genes are TRBV9 and TRBJ2-3; 10 nucleotides agree with TRBD2. The length of the CDR3 is 19 residues. V shed 3 bases, J shed 4 bases, and the junction held 17 bases outside the gene matches. In germline, CDR1 is SGDLS, CDR2 YYNGEE. CDR3 loop: CASSARPNSGRALPDTQYF. The CDR3 nucleotides read TGTGCCAGCAGCGCGCGACCAAACAGCGGGAGGGCCTTACCAGATACGCAGTATTTT.

This chain links TRBV14 with TRBJ2-7; unclear D gene. CDR1 is SGHDN, CDR2 FVKESK, per germline. Trimming removed 3 bases at V and 4 bases at J, with 19 bases between. The CDR3 runs 16 residues. The CDR3, as DNA: TGTGCCAGCAGCCACCGGGTACCGGGCGCTCTGTACGAGCAGTACTTC. Translation: CASSHRVPGALYEQYF. The full variable domain, rest sourced from reference TRBV14 and TRBJ2-7, is EAGVTQFPSHSVIEKGQTVTLRCDPISGHDNLYWYRRVMGKEIKFLLHFVKESKQDESGMPNNRFLAERTGGTYSTLKVQPAELEDSGVYFCASSHRVPGALYEQYFGPGTRLTVT.

The V and J genes are TRBV28 and TRBJ1-5, with D unclear. The germline V gene encodes CDR1 MDHEN and CDR2 SYDVKM. The V end lost 1 base, the J end lost 12 bases, and 10 bases lay between the germline ends. The CDR3 runs to 12 residues. The CDR3 spells CASSLSTDLQHF. As DNA, the CDR3 is TGTGCCAGCAGTTTATCGACCGACCTCCAGCATTTT.

J is TRBJ2-5 and V is TRBV7-2; perhaps TRBD2 as D (6 bases). Trimming shortened V by 5 bases and J by 7 bases, and 23 bases separated the two germline ends. Germline CDR1 is SGHTA and CDR2 is FQGNSA. CDR3 length: 16 amino acids. CDR3 region: CASSPRVFDFGGTQYF. CDR3 DNA: TGTGCCAGCAGCCCCCGGGTTTTCGATTTCGGGGGGACCCAGTACTTC.

The CDR3, as DNA: TGTGCCAGCCGACCGAGCTCTGGAAACACCATATATTTT. Encoded protein: CASRPSSGNTIYF. The V call is TRBV6-1, the J call TRBJ1-3, with D hard to call. Germline assignment: CDR1 MNHNS and CDR2 SASEGT. V was clipped by 8 bases and J by 0 bases, with 8 bases between them. The CDR3 spans 13 residues.